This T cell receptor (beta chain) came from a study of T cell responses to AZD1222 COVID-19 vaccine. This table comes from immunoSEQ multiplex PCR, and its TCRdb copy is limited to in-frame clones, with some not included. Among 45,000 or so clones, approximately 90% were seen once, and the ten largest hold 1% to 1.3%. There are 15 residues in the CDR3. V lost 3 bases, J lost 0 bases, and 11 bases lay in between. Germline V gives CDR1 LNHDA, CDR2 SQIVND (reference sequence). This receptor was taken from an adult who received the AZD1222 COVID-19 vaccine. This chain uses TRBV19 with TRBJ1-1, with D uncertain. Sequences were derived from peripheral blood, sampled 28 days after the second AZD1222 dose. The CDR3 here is CASSIRDLLNTEAFF. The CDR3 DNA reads TGTGCCAGTAGTATCCGGGATTTACTGAACACTGAAGCTTTCTTT. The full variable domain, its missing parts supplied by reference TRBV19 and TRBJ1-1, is DGGITQSPKYLFRKEGQNVTLSCEQNLNHDAMYWYRQDPGQGLRLIYYSQIVNDFQKGDIAEGYSVSREKKESFPLTVTSAQKNPTAFYLCASSIRDLLNTEAFFGQGTRLTVV.